These 26 T cell receptor beta chains came from one sample sequenced in a study of blood T cell repertoires in COVID-19. Sequencing used immunoSEQ multiplex PCR; TCRdb keeps in-frame clones, though not all of them. The sample carries about 120,000 clones, about 85% recorded once. Sequenced input: peripheral blood. The receptors originated from a human donor in a cohort sampled during active COVID-19.

V and J are TRBV5-1 and TRBJ2-1; D call uncertain. The CDR3 loop spans 14 amino acids. Per germline, CDR1 SGHRS and CDR2 YFSETQ. Deletions cut 8 bases from V and 8 bases from J, with 20 bases between. The CDR3 nucleotides are TGCGCCAGTTGGTTATCCTCCGACGCGGATGAGCAGTTCTTC. This sequence encodes CASWLSSDADEQFF.

The sample holds one count of this clone. The chain joins TRBV20-1 to TRBJ2-1; no definite D call. CDR1 DFQATT and CDR2 SNEGSKA come from the germline V gene (reference sequence). V lost 0 bases and J 10 bases, leaving 7 bases between the germline ends. The CDR3 covers 11 residues. CDR3 sequence reads: CSARDPREQFF. The CDR3 DNA is TGCAGTGCTAGAGATCCGCGAGAGCAGTTCTTC.

This chain links TRBV11-3 with TRBJ1-2, with TRBD1 as a possible D gene (5 bases). CDR1 SGHNT and CDR2 YENEEA come from the germline V gene. V lost 5 bases and J lost 2, with 15 bases in between. The CDR3 extends over 15 amino acids. The CDR3 nucleotides read TGTGCCAGCAGCCTACCCGCCGACAGAAACTATGGCTACACCTTC. It codes for CASSLPADRNYGYTF.

CDR3 sequence reads: CASSPSQGARETQYF. The CDR3 region has the DNA TGTGCCAGTAGTCCTAGCCAGGGGGCTCGGGAGACCCAGTACTTC. The chain has TRBV19 and TRBJ2-5; 8 bases match TRBD1. With V trimmed by 5 bases and J by 5 bases, 10 bases remained unmatched. This CDR3 is built from 15 residues. Germline-derived CDR1 and CDR2 are LNHDA and SQIVND (reference sequence).

This clone was seen more than once but under ten times. The V and J genes are TRBV9 and TRBJ2-1, with D tentatively TRBD2 (6 bases). The V end was cut by 0 bases, the J end by 5 bases, with 12 bases between. The germline CDR1 and CDR2 sequences are SGDLS and YYNGEE. The CDR3 contains 15 residues. CDR3 nucleotides: TGTGCCAGCAGCGTAGTGCCGGACTACCACAATGAGCAGTTCTTC. Translation: CASSVVPDYHNEQFF.

The chain is built from TRBV11-2 and TRBJ1-2, with D perhaps matching TRBD1 (6 bases). The CDR3 length is 15 residues. Germline V CDR1 and CDR2: SGHAT, FQNNGV. The V end lost 1 base, the J end lost 4 bases, and 13 bases lay between the germline ends. This CDR3 reads CASSLGRDMVYGYTF. The CDR3 DNA is TGTGCCAGCAGCTTAGGTCGGGACATGGTCTATGGCTACACCTTC.

In DNA, the CDR3 is TGTGCCAGCAGCCAAACGCGGGAAGCCTTCGGGGAGCAGTTCTTC. Amino acid sequence: CASSQTREAFGEQFF. The V and J genes are TRBV3-1 (or the pseudogene TRBV3-2) and TRBJ2-1, with D tentatively TRBD2 (6 bases). Germline V gene data show CDR1 as LGHDT and CDR2 as YNNKEL (reference sequence). The V gene lost 2 bases and the J gene lost 10 bases, with 18 bases spanning the gap. The CDR3 loop spans 15 amino acids.

The chain uses TRBV19 and TRBJ2-1, with 15 bases fitting TRBD2. This CDR3 is built from 17 residues. The ends lost 7 bases at V and 8 bases at J; junction bases unmatched: 12. Germline-derived CDR1 and CDR2 are LNHDA and SQIVND (reference sequence). CDR3 sequence (DNA): TGTGCCAGTAAGCCTTTGGGACTAGCGGGGGGCGGCGATGAGCAGTTCTTC. This translates into CASKPLGLAGGGDEQFF.

With respect to this clone: Other DNA variants within this sample encode the same CDR3. The rearrangement links TRBV6-5 to TRBJ1-2; possible D gene TRBD1, 6 bases. With 6 bases removed from V and 4 bases from J, the gap between germline ends came to 9 bases. This CDR3 is built from 12 residues. Germline V CDR1 and CDR2: MNHEY, SVGAGI. The DNA of the CDR3 is TGTGCCAGCAGGGCAGGGGCCTATGGCTACACCTTC. As protein: CASRAGAYGYTF.

This chain links TRBV15 with TRBJ2-1; the D gene is possibly TRBD2 (5 bases). V was trimmed by 4 bases and J by 7 bases, leaving 14 bases between them. The germline CDR1 and CDR2 sequences are LNHNV and YYDKDF (reference sequence). This CDR3 has 14 amino acids. CDR3 nucleotides: TGTGCCACCAGCAAGAACCCTACGGGGAATGAGCAGTTCTTC. Amino acids: CATSKNPTGNEQFF. Filled out from reference TRBV15 and TRBJ2-1, the complete variable domain reads DAMVIQNPRYQVTQFGKPVTLSCSQTLNHNVMYWYQQKSSQAPKLLFHYYDKDFNNEADTPDNFQSRRPNTSFCFLDIRSPGLGDTAMYLCATSKNPTGNEQFFGPGTRLTVL.

The J gene is TRBJ1-4, the V gene TRBV5-1, with D maybe TRBD1 (5 bases). Germline V gene sequence: CDR1 SGHRS, CDR2 YFSETQ. This CDR3 has 15 residues. V lost 1 base, J lost 8 bases, and 15 bases lay in between. DNA of the CDR3: TGCGCCAGCAGCTTGAGTCCGGGACTCCGGGAAAAACTGTTTTTT. Translation gives CASSLSPGLREKLFF.

The chain couples TRBV11-3 to TRBJ1-1; the match to TRBD1 covers 8 bases. This CDR3 contains 14 residues. V gave up 5 bases and J gave up 1 base; unmatched junction bases: 3. From germline, CDR1 is SGHNT and CDR2 YENEEA. CDR3 DNA sequence: TGTGCCAGCAGCCCCGGGACAGGGAACACTGAAGCTTTCTTT. Translating gives CASSPGTGNTEAFF.

The chain recombines TRBV3-1 (or the pseudogene TRBV3-2) with TRBJ1-1; D is unresolved. From germline, CDR1 is LGHDT and CDR2 YNNKEL (reference sequence). The CDR3 sequence is 15 residues long. V dropped 0 bases and J dropped 2 bases, with 10 bases sitting between them. The CDR3 DNA reads TGTGCCAGCAGCCAAGATACGGCAGGAAACACTGAAGCTTTCTTT. It encodes CASSQDTAGNTEAFF.

The rearrangement uses TRBV19 and TRBJ1-6, with TRBD1 matching 7 bases. With V trimmed by 6 bases and J by 5 bases, 13 bases remained unmatched. This CDR3 is 17 amino acids long. CDR1 is LNHDA, CDR2 SQIVND, per germline (reference sequence). CDR3 in amino acids: CASRRPQGGIDNSPLHF. In nucleotides, the CDR3 is TGTGCCAGTAGAAGACCCCAGGGGGGTATCGATAATTCACCCCTCCACTTT.

The rearrangement uses TRBV6-4 and TRBJ1-2, with D uncertain. Germline V gene sequence: CDR1 MRHNA, CDR2 SNTAGT. With 2 bases removed from V and 5 bases from J, the gap between germline ends came to 21 bases. The CDR3 is 17 residues long. CDR3 in DNA: TGTGCCAGCAGTGACCAGAAGGGAGGGCCCCCCTCATATGGCTACACCTTC. Protein sequence: CASSDQKGGPPSYGYTF.

The rearrangement uses TRBV7-9 and TRBJ2-1; 8 bases agree with TRBD2. Germline values: CDR1 SEHNR, CDR2 FQNEAQ (reference sequence). The CDR3 has 15 amino acids. J lost 14 bases, V lost 6 bases, and 18 bases had no gene match. The CDR3 protein is CASRVGGAAGRAKFF. DNA for the CDR3: TGTGCCAGCAGGGTGGGTGGTGCGGCCGGGAGGGCCAAGTTCTTC.

The chain employs TRBV7-9 and TRBJ1-5, with 7 bases matching TRBD1. CDR3 size: 15 residues. V was clipped by 1 base and J by 2 bases; unmatched bases: 2. Germline CDR1 is SEHNR and CDR2 is FQNEAQ (reference sequence). For the CDR3, the DNA is TGTGCCAGCAGCTTAGAGGGGGCAGGCAATCAGCCCCAGCATTTT. Translating gives CASSLEGAGNQPQHF. The full variable domain, rest sourced from reference TRBV7-9 and TRBJ1-5, is DTGVSQNPRHKITKRGQNVTFRCDPISEHNRLYWYRQTLGQGPEFLTYFQNEAQLEKSRLLSDRFSAERPKGSFSTLEIQRTEQGDSAMYLCASSLEGAGNQPQHFGDGTRLSIL.

This chain uses TRBV28 with TRBJ1-5; a weak D match, TRBD1 (6 bases). CDR1 and CDR2 from the germline V gene are MDHEN and SYDVKM. The CDR3 loop spans 16 amino acids. V was trimmed by 2 bases and J by 4 bases, leaving 15 bases between them. The CDR3 spells CASSLDTGTHNQPQHF. For the CDR3, the DNA is TGTGCCAGCAGTTTAGATACCGGGACACATAATCAGCCCCAGCATTTT.

The V and J genes are TRBV4-2 and TRBJ2-2, with D perhaps TRBD2 (6 bases). Between the trimmed V and J ends, which lost 6 bases and 4 bases, there was a span of 18 bases. The CDR3 contains 16 residues. CDR1 is LGHNA and CDR2 is YNFKEQ in the germline V gene. CDR3 amino acids: CASRPRDALGTGELFF. CDR3 nucleotide sequence: TGTGCCAGCAGACCGCGGGACGCCCTGGGCACCGGGGAGCTGTTTTTT.

This chain joins TRBV7-2 and TRBJ1-6; 11 bases match TRBD1. The V gene end was trimmed by 1 base and the J gene end by 10 bases; junction bases not matched to a gene: 6. The germline V gene encodes CDR1 SGHTA and CDR2 FQGNSA. CDR3 size: 16 residues. CDR3 nucleotides: TGTGCCAGCAGCTTAGGTCTAGGGACAGGGGGATCACCCCTCCACTTT. It codes for CASSLGLGTGGSPLHF. Variable domain in full (rest from reference TRBV7-2 and TRBJ1-6): GAGVSQSPSNKVTEKGKDVELRCDPISGHTALYWYRQSLGQGLEFLIYFQGNSAPDKSGLPSDRFSAERTGGSVSTLTIQRTQQEDSAVYLCASSLGLGTGGSPLHFGNGTRLTVT.

The chain combines TRBV14 with TRBJ2-7; the D is unclear. Germline V gene lookup returns CDR1 SGHDN and CDR2 FVKESK. V dropped 0 bases and J dropped 0 bases, with 6 bases sitting between them. This CDR3 has 14 residues. CDR3 DNA sequence: TGTGCCAGCAGCCAAGATTGGAGCTCCTACGAGCAGTACTTC. Amino acids: CASSQDWSSYEQYF.

The J gene is TRBJ1-3, the V gene TRBV4-1; D remains ambiguous. In germline, CDR1 is MGHRA, CDR2 YSYEKL. V shed 1 base and J shed 4 bases, with 14 bases lying between them. The CDR3 is 16 amino acids. The CDR3 loop is CASSQGGSSYGNTIYF. The DNA for the CDR3 is TGCGCCAGCAGCCAAGGAGGCAGCAGCTACGGAAACACCATATATTTT.

This clone was observed once. The V call is TRBV15, the J call TRBJ1-3; 7 bases line up with TRBD1. V lost 3 bases to trimming and J lost 1 base; unmatched junction nucleotides: 3. CDR3 length: 15 amino acids. CDR1 is LNHNV and CDR2 is YYDKDF in the germline V gene (reference sequence). CDR3: CATSSRQGSGNTIYF. For the CDR3, the DNA is TGTGCCACCAGCAGCCGACAGGGTTCTGGAAACACCATATATTTT.

This clone was seen more than once but under ten times. The genes are TRBV10-2 and TRBJ1-1; 7 bases line up with TRBD1. Germline loops: CDR1 WSHSY, CDR2 SAAADI. CDR3 size: 16 residues. V shed 6 bases and J 1 base; nucleotides not matched to a gene: 11. The CDR3 spells CASSETGTAKNTEAFF. For the CDR3, the DNA is TGCGCCAGCAGCGAAACCGGGACAGCGAAGAACACTGAAGCTTTCTTT.

The rearrangement uses TRBV3-1 (or the pseudogene TRBV3-2) and TRBJ1-2; D gene ambiguous. This CDR3 contains 14 residues. Germline CDR1 LGHDT, CDR2 YNNKEL (reference sequence). V was pared by 4 bases and J by 1 base, with 10 bases between. CDR3: CASSLEQINYGYTF. The CDR3 region has the DNA TGTGCCAGCAGCCTTGAACAGATTAACTATGGCTACACCTTC.

The chain employs TRBV18 and TRBJ1-1; TRBD1 agrees at 7 bases. CDR1 is KGHSH and CDR2 is LQKENI in the germline V gene. CDR3 length equals 15 residues. With 3 bases clipped from V and 1 base from J, the junction kept 5 bases outside the gene matches. This CDR3 reads CASSPLGTENTEAFF. CDR3 nucleotides: TGTGCCAGCTCACCTCTAGGGACAGAGAACACTGAAGCTTTCTTT.